This T cell receptor beta chain was identified in a study of beta chain features in type 1 diabetes. The study reverse transcribed the entire isolated RNA, so it sequenced expressed TCRB transcripts. The method was immunoSEQ multiplex PCR; TCRdb's version includes in-frame clones alone and lacks a portion of them. The data contain 900,000 or so clones, 15% to 20% of them singletons. Germline V CDR1 and CDR2: SQVTM, ANQGSEA. The CDR3 is 17 amino acids. With 3 bases removed from V and 4 bases from J, the gap between germline ends came to 23 bases. The clonotype was recovered from a woman under 30 in good health. The chain carries TRBV29-1 and TRBJ2-3, with D unresolved. The specimen sequenced was naive CD4+ T cells from blood. DNA for the CDR3: TGCAGCGTTGAGGGTCTAGTCCGATCCCTTCTACCAGATACGCAGTATTTT. Encoded protein: CSVEGLVRSLLPDTQYF.